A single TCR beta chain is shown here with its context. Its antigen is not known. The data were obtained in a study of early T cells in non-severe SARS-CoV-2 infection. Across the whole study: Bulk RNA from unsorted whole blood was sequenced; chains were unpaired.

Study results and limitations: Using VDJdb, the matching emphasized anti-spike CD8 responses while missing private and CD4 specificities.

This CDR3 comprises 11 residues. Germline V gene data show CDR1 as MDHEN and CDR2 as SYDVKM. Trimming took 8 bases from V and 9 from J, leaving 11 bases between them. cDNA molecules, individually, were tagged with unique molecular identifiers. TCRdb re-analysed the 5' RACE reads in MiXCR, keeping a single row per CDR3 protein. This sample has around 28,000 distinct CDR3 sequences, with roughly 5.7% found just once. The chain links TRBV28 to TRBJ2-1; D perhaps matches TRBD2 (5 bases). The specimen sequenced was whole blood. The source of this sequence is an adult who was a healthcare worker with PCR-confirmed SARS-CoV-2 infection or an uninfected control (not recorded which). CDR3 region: CASRSGLEQFF. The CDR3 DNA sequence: TGTGCCAGCCGTTCCGGACTTGAGCAGTTCTTC.